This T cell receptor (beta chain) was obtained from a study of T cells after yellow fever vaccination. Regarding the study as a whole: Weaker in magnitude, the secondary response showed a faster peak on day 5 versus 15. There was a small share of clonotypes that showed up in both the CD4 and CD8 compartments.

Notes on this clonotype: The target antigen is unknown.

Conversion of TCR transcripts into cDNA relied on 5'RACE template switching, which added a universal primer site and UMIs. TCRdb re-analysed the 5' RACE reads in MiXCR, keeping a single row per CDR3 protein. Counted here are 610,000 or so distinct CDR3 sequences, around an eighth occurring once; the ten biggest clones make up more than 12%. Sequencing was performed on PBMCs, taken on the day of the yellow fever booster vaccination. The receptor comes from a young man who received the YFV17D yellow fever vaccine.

The CDR3 is CASSKAGTSSGNEQFF. CDR3 coding DNA: TGTGCCAGCAGTAAAGCCGGGACTAGCAGTGGCAATGAGCAGTTCTTC. J is TRBJ2-1 and V is TRBV7-8; 9 bases are shared with TRBD2. Germline loops: CDR1 SGHVS, CDR2 FQNEAQ. The CDR3 spans 16 residues. V lost 6 bases and J lost 6; bases outside the gene matches: 12.